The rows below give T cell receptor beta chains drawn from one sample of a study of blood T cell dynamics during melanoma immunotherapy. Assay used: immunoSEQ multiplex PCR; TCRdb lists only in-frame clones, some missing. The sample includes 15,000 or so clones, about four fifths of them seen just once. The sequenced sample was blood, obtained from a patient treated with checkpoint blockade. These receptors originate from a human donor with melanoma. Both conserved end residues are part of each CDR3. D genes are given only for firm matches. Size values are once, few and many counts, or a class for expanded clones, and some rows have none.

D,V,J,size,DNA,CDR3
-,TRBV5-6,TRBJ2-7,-,TGTGCCAGCAGCCCAATTTTCGGGGAAGAGCAGTACTTC,CASSPIFGEEQYF
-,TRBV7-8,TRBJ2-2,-,TGTGCCAGCAGCTTAGCGAGGGTGGCAGCAAACACCGGGGAGCTGTTTTTT,CASSLARVAANTGELFF
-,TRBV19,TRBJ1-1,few,TGTGCCAGTAAGGGCAGCCACACTGAAGCTTTCTTT,CASKGSHTEAFF
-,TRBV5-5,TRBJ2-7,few,TGTGCCAGCAGCTTGGCAGGGTCGTCCTACGAGCAGTACTTC,CASSLAGSSYEQYF
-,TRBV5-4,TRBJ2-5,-,TGTGCCAGCAGCTTGAGACAGTGGGGAGAGACCCAGTACTTC,CASSLRQWGETQYF
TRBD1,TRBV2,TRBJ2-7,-,TGTGCCAGCAGTGCGGCAGGGGGCTACGAGCAGTACTTC,CASSAAGGYEQYF
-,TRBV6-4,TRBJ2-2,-,TGTGCCAGCACCTCGGAGGAGAGCGCCGGGGAGCTGTTTTTT,CASTSEESAGELFF
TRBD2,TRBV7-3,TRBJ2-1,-,TGTGCCAGCAGCTTAGTCCTAGCGGGAACGGTCAATGAGCAGTTCTTC,CASSLVLAGTVNEQFF
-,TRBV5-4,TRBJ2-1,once,TGTGCCAACAGCTTGGCCGGATCCTACAATGAGCAGTTCTTC,CANSLAGSYNEQFF
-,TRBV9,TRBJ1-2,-,TGTGCCAGCAGCCGACAGGCGTACTATGGCTACACCTTC,CASSRQAYYGYTF
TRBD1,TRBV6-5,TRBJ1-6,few,TGTGCCAGTAGGACAGGCGGTGCATCACCCCTCCACTTT,CASRTGGASPLHF
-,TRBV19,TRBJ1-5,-,TGTGCCAGTACCAAACGGGGGAATACAGGTAACAATCAGCCCCAGCATTTT,CASTKRGNTGNNQPQHF
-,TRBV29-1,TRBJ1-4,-,TGCAGCGTTGACGGGGGGGCGCGACGTGAAAAACTGTTTTTT,CSVDGGARREKLFF
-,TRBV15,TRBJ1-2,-,TGTGCCACCAGCAGAGACGGATTAGGCAGCTACACCTTC,CATSRDGLGSYTF